The rows below give T cell receptor beta chains drawn from one sample of a study of T cells in Graves' hyperthyroidism and ophthalmopathy. TCRdb passed the multiplex PCR reads through MiXCR, listing each CDR3 protein once. The repertoire holds about 340,000 distinct CDR3 sequences, with approximately 18% as singletons. The source material was blood. Receptors originate from a woman aged 45 to 65 with Graves' hyperthyroidism. Both conserved end residues are part of each CDR3. Some rows have no size entry. The others give once, few or many, or a class for an expanded clone.

clone size: NA
V gene: TRBV24-1
CDR3 length: 13
CDR3 protein: CATSRDSNNEQFF

clone size: NA
V gene: TRBV12-3/TRBV12-4
CDR3 length: 14
CDR3 protein: CASTGGQYNSPLHF

clone size: NA
V gene: TRBV10-3
CDR3 length: 13
CDR3 protein: CAISGGGSETQYF

clone size: many
V gene: TRBV6-1
CDR3 length: 15
CDR3 protein: CASSLAGAPYNEQFF

clone size: few
V gene: TRBV6-5
CDR3 length: 14
CDR3 protein: CASSYSRFNYGYTF

clone size: NA
V gene: TRBV9
CDR3 length: 14
CDR3 protein: CASGPEDIYNEQFF

clone size: few
V gene: TRBV29-1
CDR3 length: 13
CDR3 protein: CSVEDGGGHEQYF

clone size: few
V gene: TRBV29-1
CDR3 length: 13
CDR3 protein: CSVSGTANEKLFF

clone size: many
V gene: TRBV7-9
CDR3 length: 15
CDR3 protein: CASSFGLAGAYEQYF

clone size: few
V gene: TRBV20-1
CDR3 length: 15
CDR3 protein: CSATKPGQVDYGYTF

clone size: NA
V gene: TRBV6-2/TRBV6-3
CDR3 length: 14
CDR3 protein: CASRPRDRAYEQYF

clone size: many
V gene: TRBV28
CDR3 length: 15
CDR3 protein: CATLAPGGRVGEQFF

clone size: NA
V gene: TRBV10-3
CDR3 length: 14
CDR3 protein: CAISESLAEDTQYF

clone size: few
V gene: TRBV7-2
CDR3 length: 14
CDR3 protein: CASSPGLLNEKLFF

clone size: few
V gene: TRBV2
CDR3 length: 15
CDR3 protein: CASSPPGLAGGGQFF

clone size: NA
V gene: TRBV27
CDR3 length: 14
CDR3 protein: CASSRTQTSTEAFF

clone size: NA
V gene: TRBV20-1
CDR3 length: 16
CDR3 protein: CSARVWDRGANTEAFF

clone size: few
V gene: TRBV5-1
CDR3 length: 13
CDR3 protein: CASSLDNTGVAFF

clone size: few
V gene: TRBV3-1
CDR3 length: 15
CDR3 protein: CASSLLAVPYNEQFF

clone size: many
V gene: TRBV20-1
CDR3 length: 16
CDR3 protein: CSASSGQGGSADTQYF

clone size: many
V gene: TRBV3-1
CDR3 length: 15
CDR3 protein: CASSQEGGQGNIQYF

clone size: NA
V gene: TRBV19
CDR3 length: 14
CDR3 protein: CASSMLGNGNTIYF

clone size: NA
V gene: TRBV5-1
CDR3 length: 15
CDR3 protein: CASSPEISRPHEQFF

clone size: many
V gene: TRBV6-1
CDR3 length: 15
CDR3 protein: CASSSETVSYNEQFF

clone size: NA
V gene: TRBV6-1
CDR3 length: 13
CDR3 protein: CASSQPSTRRAFF

clone size: many
V gene: TRBV18
CDR3 length: 14
CDR3 protein: CASSGTGGYNEQFF

clone size: NA
V gene: TRBV2
CDR3 length: 13
CDR3 protein: CASILKGGQPQHF

clone size: many
V gene: TRBV5-1
CDR3 length: 15
CDR3 protein: CASSLHAGMSNEQFF

clone size: few
V gene: TRBV20-1
CDR3 length: 13
CDR3 protein: CSARVTENYGYTF

clone size: many
V gene: TRBV7-2
CDR3 length: 16
CDR3 protein: CASSSRTSGGVNEQFF

clone size: many
V gene: TRBV5-1
CDR3 length: 17
CDR3 protein: CASSWTPGLAGSDEQYF

clone size: NA
V gene: TRBV4-2
CDR3 length: 15
CDR3 protein: CASSHVTGMNTEAFF

clone size: few
V gene: TRBV6-2/TRBV6-3
CDR3 length: 16
CDR3 protein: CASGRTGAANTGELFF

clone size: NA
V gene: TRBV4-1
CDR3 length: 12
CDR3 protein: CASSQPPDTQYF

clone size: NA
V gene: TRBV20-1
CDR3 length: 13
CDR3 protein: CSAFVGGQAEAFF

clone size: NA
V gene: TRBV20-1
CDR3 length: 15
CDR3 protein: CSALAGTRPYNEQFF

clone size: NA
V gene: TRBV11-2
CDR3 length: 15
CDR3 protein: CASSLEQGTWNEQFF

clone size: few
V gene: TRBV5-1
CDR3 length: 14
CDR3 protein: CASSLAPGNQGYTF